This T cell receptor beta chain was observed in a study of blood T cell repertoires in COVID-19. About the research overall: Material from acute and convalescent COVID-19 was sourced from the United States, Italy and Spain. T cells, B-cell-depleted T cells, or PBMCs supplied cDNA or gDNA.

In the authors' workflow: Nucleated cell number was recorded as an estimate derived from reference gene primer amplification. Profiled with immunoSEQ multiplex PCR; TCRdb holds only in-frame clones, not every one. That table furnishes V, J and clone size, whereas the DNA furnished D and trimming. The sample holds about 70,000 clones, 82% seen once. CDR3 length: 14 residues. Per the germline V gene, CDR1 is MNHEY and CDR2 is SVGAGI. V was clipped by 3 bases and J by 4 bases; unmatched bases: 4. The chain combines TRBV6-5 with TRBJ1-2; 8 bases map to TRBD1. This sequence was found in an older woman with acute or convalescent COVID-19. The sequenced sample was peripheral blood. Written as DNA, the CDR3 is TGTGCCAGCAGTTATCAGGGGGCGGGCTATGGCTACACCTTC. It translates to CASSYQGAGYGYTF.